This T cell receptor (beta chain) was captured by sequencing in a study of shared clonotypes between healthy human individuals. At the level of the study: Per donor, three plates held CD4 naive cells, three held CD4 memory, two held CD8 naive and one held CD8 memory.

Each donor was a Caucasian adult residing in Nashville, Tennessee. A CD45RA+ naive subset and a CD45RA-negative memory subset were split from CD4+ cells. Here immunoSEQ multiplex PCR was the method, and the copy in TCRdb shows in-frame clones only, minus some. The sample has over a million clones, around 78% seen once. The germline V gene has CDR1 LNHDA and CDR2 SQIVND (reference sequence). Trimming took 6 bases from V and 6 from J; bases not matched to a gene: 10. The CDR3 totals 14 residues. The source of this sequence is a man aged 18 to 30 in good health. Some clones in this sample may be carry-over from other donors' samples. The V gene is TRBV19, the J gene TRBJ1-2, with 7 nucleotides matching TRBD1. Sequencing was done on a sample of memory CD4+ T cells from PBMCs. Subset described: CD45RA-negative fraction. The CDR3 loop is CASSPGQRRDGYTF. The CDR3 DNA follows: TGTGCCAGTAGCCCGGGACAGCGAAGGGATGGCTACACCTTC.